This TCR beta chain appears in the sequencing data of a study of T cell changes during pregnancy in multiple sclerosis. Here immunoSEQ multiplex PCR was the method, and the copy in TCRdb shows in-frame clones only, minus some. The sample lists around 80,000 clones, 85% to 95% occurring once. Deletions cut 6 bases from V and 2 bases from J, with 11 bases between. CDR3 size: 12 residues. The V gene's germline CDR1 is SQVTM and CDR2 ANQGSEA. The sample in question was peripheral blood, obtained before pregnancy. The chain is built from TRBV29-1 and TRBJ2-7, with a tentative D call TRBD1 (6 bases). The origin of this receptor is a female donor with multiple sclerosis, enrolled in a pregnancy study. In DNA form, the CDR3 reads TGCAGCGTCACCAGGGGCACCTACGAGCAGTACTTC. Its protein product is CSVTRGTYEQYF.